The clone carrying this T cell receptor (beta chain) was picked up many times. CDR3 length: 14 residues. Trimming cost V 1 base and J 7 bases, with 11 bases left between them. From germline, CDR1 is MGHRA and CDR2 YSYEKL. These data belong to a study of molecular identifiers for immune sequencing clone quantification. Across the whole study: Four portions were sequenced after RNA from 20,000 or 100,000 naive CD8 cells was split five ways in replicates.

The use of previously described methods and listed TCR primers produced the bulk TCR libraries. TCRdb processed the PCR reads anew with MiXCR; each CDR3 protein has one entry. Of about 300,000 distinct CDR3 sequences in the sample, about a fifth are singletons; the top ten hold more than 0.8%. The naive CD8 libraries originated from between about 17,000 and 1,000,000 sorted cells and drew on 10%, 30% or 50% RNA. The clonotype was recovered from a human donor in good health. Some libraries in this study had Jurkat cell RNA spiked in. V is TRBV4-1 and J is TRBJ2-1, with a weak D call TRBD1 (6 bases). Sequenced: naive CD8+ T cells from blood, with Jurkat cell RNA spiked in. Subset defined: FACS-sorted CD8+CD4-CCR7+CD45RA+ naive T cells. In DNA, the CDR3 is TGCGCCAGCAGCCAAGGGGCCAGGGGAAATGAGCAGTTCTTC. Its protein is CASSQGARGNEQFF.